This T cell receptor beta chain stems from a study of molecular identifiers for immune sequencing clone quantification. Bulk TCR libraries used previously described methods and listed TCR primers. Via MiXCR, TCRdb re-called the PCR reads, giving one row per CDR3 protein. Among 600,000 to 650,000 distinct CDR3 sequences listed, 15% to 20% were seen once. This clonotype came up once. A much larger clone differs from this one at a single base, so this may be a read error. The CDR3 covers 14 residues. V lost 6 bases and J 4 bases, leaving 15 bases between the germline ends. V gene TRBV12-3 or TRBV12-4 combines with J gene TRBJ2-5, with D possibly called TRBD1 or TRBD2 (5 bases each). The specimen was naive CD8+ T cells from blood, with Jurkat cell RNA spiked in. The subset is: FACS-sorted CD8+CD4-CCR7+CD45RA+ naive T cells. The clonotype comes from a human donor in good health. Some libraries in this study had Jurkat cell RNA spiked in. DNA of the CDR3: TGTGCCAGCAGCACCGGGGCAGGGTTAGAGACCCAGTACTTC. It translates to CASSTGAGLETQYF.